This entry describes one T cell receptor (beta chain). The antigen is undetermined. These data belong to a study of cytomegalovirus exposure and HLA in healthy donors. At the level of the study: The Caucasian-associated ancestry cluster held less than 85% of 350 to 450 genotyped donors. Study-wide results and limits: Cytomegalovirus-associated status was assigned to roughly 160 TCR beta chains. The authors later linked a missense DCLRE1C variant to TCR beta V- and J-gene trimming.

Primers: 60 Vbeta forward and 13 Jbeta reverse. Sequenced by immunoSEQ multiplex PCR; TCRdb stores in-frame clones only, minus some. There are about 37,000 clones in the sample; around 70% occur only once, and over 5.5% lies in the top ten. In germline, CDR1 is WNHNN, CDR2 SYGVQD (reference sequence). The length of the CDR3 is 16 residues. After removal of 3 bases from V and 6 bases from J, the junction contained 9 bases not matched to a gene. This receptor was identified in a man aged 25-45 years in good health and CMV-seronegative. The V gene is TRBV10-1, the J gene TRBJ2-3; TRBD2 matches 10 bases. The sequencing sample was made of PBMCs. DNA for the CDR3: TGCGCCAGCAGTGACCCTCCGGGACTAGCGCTGGATACGCAGTATTTT. Translating gives CASSDPPGLALDTQYF.